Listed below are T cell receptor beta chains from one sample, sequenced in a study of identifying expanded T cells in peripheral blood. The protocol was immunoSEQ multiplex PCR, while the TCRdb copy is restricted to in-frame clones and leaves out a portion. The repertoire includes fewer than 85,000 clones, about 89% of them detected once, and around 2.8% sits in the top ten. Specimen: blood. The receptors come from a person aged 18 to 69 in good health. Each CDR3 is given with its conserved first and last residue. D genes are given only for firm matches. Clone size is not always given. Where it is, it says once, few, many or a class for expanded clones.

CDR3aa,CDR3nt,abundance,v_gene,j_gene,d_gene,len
CASSSLGGRGYTF,TGTGCCAGCAGCTCCCTGGGGGGGCGCGGCTACACCTTC,-,TRBV7-6,TRBJ1-2,-,13
CAISAFLQGNGNEQFF,TGTGCCATCAGTGCGTTCCTGCAGGGGAATGGGAATGAGCAGTTCTTC,-,TRBV10-3,TRBJ2-1,-,16
CAWTTGGGANEQYF,TGTGCCTGGACGACGGGCGGGGGGGCCAACGAGCAGTACTTC,once,TRBV30,TRBJ2-7,TRBD2,14
CASSDQSSGNTIYF,TGTGCCAGCAGCGACCAGAGCTCTGGAAACACCATATATTTT,-,TRBV9,TRBJ1-3,-,14
CASSLTGLRGTEAFF,TGCGCCAGCAGCCTTACAGGGCTTCGGGGCACTGAAGCTTTCTTT,-,TRBV5-1,TRBJ1-1,-,15
CASSMAGPYNEQFF,TGTGCCAGCAGTATGGCGGGGCCCTACAATGAGCAGTTCTTC,-,TRBV7-2,TRBJ2-1,-,14
CASSEAGTSTHTQYF,TGCGCCAGCAGTGAAGCGGGGACTAGCACGCATACGCAGTATTTT,-,TRBV10-2,TRBJ2-3,TRBD2,15
CSVYSGVDYGYTF,TGCAGCGTCTACAGTGGGGTAGACTATGGCTACACCTTC,-,TRBV29-1,TRBJ1-2,-,13
CASSFDSGELFF,TGCGCCAGCAGCTTCGACAGCGGGGAGCTGTTTTTT,-,TRBV5-1,TRBJ2-2,-,12
CASRISGGGRETQYF,TGTGCCAGCAGGATTAGCGGGGGGGGTCGAGAGACCCAGTACTTC,-,TRBV11-2,TRBJ2-5,TRBD2,15
CASSQSPGQGSFYGYTF,TGCGCCAGCAGCCAGAGCCCGGGACAGGGGTCTTTCTATGGCTACACCTTC,few,TRBV4-3,TRBJ1-2,TRBD1,17
CSVAGTSGSSYEQYF,TGCAGCGTTGCGGGAACTAGCGGGAGCTCCTACGAGCAGTACTTC,few,TRBV29-1,TRBJ2-7,TRBD2,15
CASSRPGHSGETQYF,TGTGCCAGCAGTCGTCCCGGACACTCCGGGGAGACCCAGTACTTC,-,TRBV28,TRBJ2-5,-,15
CASSPYGLSTDTQYF,TGTGCCAGTAGCCCCTATGGGCTCAGCACAGATACGCAGTATTTT,-,TRBV19,TRBJ2-3,-,15
CASSSGTSGFDEQFF,TGTGCCAGCAGCAGCGGGACTAGCGGTTTTGATGAGCAGTTCTTC,-,TRBV7-3,TRBJ2-1,TRBD2,15
CSASGGPTDTQYF,TGCAGCGCAAGCGGGGGACCCACAGATACGCAGTATTTT,-,TRBV29-1,TRBJ2-3,TRBD2,13
CASSLSGGFNTGELFF,TGTGCCAGCAGCTTAAGTGGAGGTTTTAACACCGGGGAGCTGTTTTTT,-,TRBV7-2,TRBJ2-2,-,16
CASSLRGLQWYEQYF,TGTGCCAGCAGCTTACGGGGGCTGCAGTGGTACGAGCAGTACTTC,-,TRBV7-2,TRBJ2-7,-,15
CASSLSPSGSNSPLHF,TGTGCCAGCAGTTTATCCCCCTCAGGTTCTAATTCACCCCTCCACTTT,-,TRBV28,TRBJ1-6,-,16
CASSLVLGGKNIQYF,TGTGCCAGCAGCTTAGTTTTAGGAGGAAAAAACATTCAGTACTTC,-,TRBV7-2,TRBJ2-4,-,15
CASSPTGAVTDTQYF,TGTGCCAGCAGTCCCACAGGGGCCGTCACAGATACGCAGTATTTT,few,TRBV25-1,TRBJ2-3,TRBD1,15
CSAGTGNYGYTF,TGCAGCGCAGGGACAGGCAACTATGGCTACACCTTC,-,TRBV29-1,TRBJ1-2,TRBD1,12
CASSAGTGAYEQYF,TGTGCCAGCAGCGCCGGGACAGGGGCCTACGAGCAGTACTTC,-,TRBV5-4,TRBJ2-7,TRBD1,14
CASIGQGLTDTQYF,TGTGCCAGCATCGGACAGGGGCTCACAGATACGCAGTATTTT,-,TRBV5-6,TRBJ2-3,TRBD1,14
CASSPGYEQYF,TGTGCCAGCAGTCCCGGCTACGAGCAGTACTTC,-,TRBV27,TRBJ2-7,-,11
CASSQDTGTNSLEQYF,TGCGCCAGCAGCCAAGATACAGGGACCAATAGTCTCGAGCAGTACTTC,-,TRBV4-3,TRBJ2-7,-,16
CASSLRDRTTDTQYF,TGCGCCAGCAGCTTGAGAGACAGGACAACAGATACGCAGTATTTT,-,TRBV5-1,TRBJ2-3,-,15
CASSENPGQPQETQYF,TGTGCCAGCAGCGAAAACCCGGGACAGCCCCAAGAGACCCAGTACTTC,-,TRBV11-2,TRBJ2-5,TRBD1,16
CASSSRTAGEGDIQYF,TGTGCCAGCAGTAGTAGAACAGCGGGAGAGGGAGACATTCAGTACTTC,once,TRBV28,TRBJ2-4,TRBD2,16
CASSQDRPASGDTQYF,TGCGCCAGCAGCCAAGATCGTCCAGCCTCGGGGGATACGCAGTATTTT,-,TRBV4-3,TRBJ2-3,-,16
CASRGSGQGAPGYTF,TGCGCCAGCAGGGGGTCTGGGCAGGGAGCGCCTGGCTACACCTTC,-,TRBV5-1,TRBJ1-2,-,15
CASSFTGAREAFF,TGTGCCAGCAGCTTTACAGGGGCCCGGGAAGCTTTCTTT,-,TRBV7-8,TRBJ1-1,TRBD1,13
CASSYSTGTAYQFF,TGTGCCAGCAGTTACTCCACCGGGACAGCTTATCAGTTCTTC,-,TRBV6-5,TRBJ2-1,TRBD1,14
CASSLKGTRNPTSSYNEQFF,TGTGCCAGCAGCTTGAAGGGGACTAGGAACCCCACGAGCTCCTACAATGAGCAGTTCTTC,-,TRBV5-4,TRBJ2-1,TRBD2,20
CASSISDSGNTIYF,TGTGCCAGTAGTATATCCGACTCTGGAAACACCATATATTTT,-,TRBV19,TRBJ1-3,-,14
CATGRGAALGQPQHF,TGTGCCACTGGACGTGGGGCGGCTTTGGGGCAGCCCCAGCATTTT,-,TRBV6-5,TRBJ1-5,-,15
CASSPPLGTQYF,TGTGCCAGCTCACCACCGTTGGGGACCCAGTACTTC,-,TRBV18,TRBJ2-5,-,12
CASSFRGSPLHF,TGTGCCAGCAGTTTCAGAGGTTCACCCCTCCACTTT,-,TRBV28,TRBJ1-6,-,12
CASSLRQGGEQYF,TGTGCCAGCAGCTTAAGGCAGGGGGGGGAGCAGTACTTC,once,TRBV7-2,TRBJ2-7,-,13
CASSFSGAGDTQYF,TGTGCCAGCAGTTTTAGCGGGGCGGGAGATACGCAGTATTTT,-,TRBV27,TRBJ2-3,TRBD2,14